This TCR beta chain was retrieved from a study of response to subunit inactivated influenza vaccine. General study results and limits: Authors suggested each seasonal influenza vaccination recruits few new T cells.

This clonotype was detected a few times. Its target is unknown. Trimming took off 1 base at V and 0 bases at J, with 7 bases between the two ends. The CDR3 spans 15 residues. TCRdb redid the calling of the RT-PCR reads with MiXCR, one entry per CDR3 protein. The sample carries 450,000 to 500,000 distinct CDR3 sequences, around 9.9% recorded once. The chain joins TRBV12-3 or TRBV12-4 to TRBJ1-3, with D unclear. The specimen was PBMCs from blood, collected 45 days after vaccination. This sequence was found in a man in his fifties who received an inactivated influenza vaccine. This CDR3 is CASSLEGISGNTIYF. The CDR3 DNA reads TGTGCCAGCAGTTTAGAGGGAATCTCTGGAAACACCATATATTTT.